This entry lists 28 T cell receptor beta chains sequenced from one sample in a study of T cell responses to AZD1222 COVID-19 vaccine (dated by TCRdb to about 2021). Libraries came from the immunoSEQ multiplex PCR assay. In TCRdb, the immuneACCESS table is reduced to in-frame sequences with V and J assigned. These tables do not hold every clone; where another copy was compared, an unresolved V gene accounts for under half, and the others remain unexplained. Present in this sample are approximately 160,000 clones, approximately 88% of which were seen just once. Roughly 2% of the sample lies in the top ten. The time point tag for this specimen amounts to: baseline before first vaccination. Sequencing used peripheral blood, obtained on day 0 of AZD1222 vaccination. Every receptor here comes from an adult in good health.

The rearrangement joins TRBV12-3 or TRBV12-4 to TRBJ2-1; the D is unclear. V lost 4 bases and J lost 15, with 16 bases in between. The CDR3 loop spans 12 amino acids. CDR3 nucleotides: TGTGCCAGCAGTTCCCCCGGAAGTCGTCGGTTCTTC. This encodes CASSSPGSRRFF.

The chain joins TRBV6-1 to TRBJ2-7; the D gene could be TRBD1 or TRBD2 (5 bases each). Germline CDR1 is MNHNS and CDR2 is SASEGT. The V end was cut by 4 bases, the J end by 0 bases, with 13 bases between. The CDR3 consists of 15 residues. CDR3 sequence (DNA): TGTGCCAGCAGTGCAGCGAGGGACGGCTCCTACGAGCAGTACTTC. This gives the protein CASSAARDGSYEQYF.

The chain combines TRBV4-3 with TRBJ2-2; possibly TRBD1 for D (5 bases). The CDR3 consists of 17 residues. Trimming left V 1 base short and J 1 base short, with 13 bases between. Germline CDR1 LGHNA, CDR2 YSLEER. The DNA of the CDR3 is TGCGCCAGCAGCCAAGGGCCATCGCAGGGGAACACCGGGGAGCTGTTTTTT. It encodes CASSQGPSQGNTGELFF.

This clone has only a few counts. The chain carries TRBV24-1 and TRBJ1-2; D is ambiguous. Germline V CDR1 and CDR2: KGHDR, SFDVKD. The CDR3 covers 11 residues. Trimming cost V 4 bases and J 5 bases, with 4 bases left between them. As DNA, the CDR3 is TGTGCCACCAGTGAAGGGTATGGCTACACCTTC. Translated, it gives CATSEGYGYTF.

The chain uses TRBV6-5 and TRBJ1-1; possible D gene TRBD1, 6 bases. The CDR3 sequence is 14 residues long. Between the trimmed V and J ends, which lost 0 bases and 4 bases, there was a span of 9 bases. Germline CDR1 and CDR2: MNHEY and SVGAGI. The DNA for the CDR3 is TGTGCCAGCAGTTACTCGGGGGGCTCCACTGAAGCTTTCTTT. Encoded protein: CASSYSGGSTEAFF.

CDR3 loop: CASSLALRIAGNTIYF. The CDR3 coding sequence is TGTGCCAGCAGCTTAGCGTTGCGTATAGCTGGAAACACCATATATTTT. This sequence joins TRBV7-9 and TRBJ1-3; D not resolved. Germline CDR1 is SEHNR and CDR2 is FQNEAQ (reference sequence). This CDR3 is 16 amino acids long. V was pared by 0 bases and J by 2 bases, with 11 bases between.

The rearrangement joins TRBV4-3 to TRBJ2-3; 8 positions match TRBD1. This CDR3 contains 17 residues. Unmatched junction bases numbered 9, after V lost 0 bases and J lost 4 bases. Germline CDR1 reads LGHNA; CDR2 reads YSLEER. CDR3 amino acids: CASSQDPPDREADTQYF. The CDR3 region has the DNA TGCGCCAGCAGCCAAGACCCTCCGGACAGGGAGGCAGATACGCAGTATTTT.

The CDR3 region has the DNA TGTGCCAGCTCACCACCCAACCAGGGGGCGATCACCGGGGAGCTGTTTTTT. It specifies CASSPPNQGAITGELFF. V is TRBV18 and J is TRBJ2-2; the match to TRBD1 covers 8 bases. CDR1 and CDR2 from the germline V gene are KGHSH and LQKENI. This CDR3 spans 17 amino acids. Unmatched junction bases numbered 7, after V lost 0 bases and J lost 4 bases.

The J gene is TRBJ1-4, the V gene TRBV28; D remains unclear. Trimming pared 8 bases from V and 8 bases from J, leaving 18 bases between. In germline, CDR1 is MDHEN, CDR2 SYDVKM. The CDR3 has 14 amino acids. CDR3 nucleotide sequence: TGTGCCAGCGGCCAGAGGGTGGGCTGGGAAAAACTGTTTTTT. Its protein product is CASGQRVGWEKLFF.

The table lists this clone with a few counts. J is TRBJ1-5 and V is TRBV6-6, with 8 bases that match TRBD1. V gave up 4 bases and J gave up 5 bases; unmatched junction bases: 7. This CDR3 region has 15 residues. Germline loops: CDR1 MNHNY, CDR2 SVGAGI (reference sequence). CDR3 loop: CASSWTGTSDQPQHF. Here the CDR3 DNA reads TGTGCCAGCAGTTGGACAGGGACAAGTGATCAGCCCCAGCATTTT.

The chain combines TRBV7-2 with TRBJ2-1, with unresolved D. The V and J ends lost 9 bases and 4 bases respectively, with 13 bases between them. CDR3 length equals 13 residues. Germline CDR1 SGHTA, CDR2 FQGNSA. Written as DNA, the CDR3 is TGTGCCAGTACCCCCCTGGGGTACAATGAGCAGTTCTTC. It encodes CASTPLGYNEQFF.

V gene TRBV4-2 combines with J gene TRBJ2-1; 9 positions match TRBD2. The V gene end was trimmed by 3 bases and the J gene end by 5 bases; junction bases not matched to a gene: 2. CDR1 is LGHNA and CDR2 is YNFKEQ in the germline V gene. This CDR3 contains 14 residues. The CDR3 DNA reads TGTGCCAGCAGCCAGTTAGCGGGGGACAATGAGCAGTTCTTC. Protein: CASSQLAGDNEQFF.

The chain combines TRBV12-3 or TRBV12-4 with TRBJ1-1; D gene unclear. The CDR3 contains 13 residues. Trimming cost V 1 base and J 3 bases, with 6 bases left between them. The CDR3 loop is CASSLGGHTEAFF. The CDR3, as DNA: TGTGCCAGCAGTTTAGGAGGGCACACTGAAGCTTTCTTT.

CDR3 region: CASNPSVGHTEAFF. The CDR3 DNA reads TGTGCCAGCAACCCTTCTGTGGGACACACTGAAGCTTTCTTT. This chain links TRBV28 with TRBJ1-1; possibly TRBD1 for D (5 bases). CDR1 is MDHEN and CDR2 is SYDVKM in the germline V gene. The CDR3 extends over 14 amino acids. Trimming took off 7 bases at V and 3 bases at J, with 15 bases between the two ends.

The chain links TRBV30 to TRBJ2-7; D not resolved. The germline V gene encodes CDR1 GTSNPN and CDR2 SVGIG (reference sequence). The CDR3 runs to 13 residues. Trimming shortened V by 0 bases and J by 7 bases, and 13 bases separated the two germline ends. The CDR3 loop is CAWSVSSSREQYF. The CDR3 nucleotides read TGTGCCTGGAGTGTCAGCTCTTCCAGGGAGCAGTACTTC.

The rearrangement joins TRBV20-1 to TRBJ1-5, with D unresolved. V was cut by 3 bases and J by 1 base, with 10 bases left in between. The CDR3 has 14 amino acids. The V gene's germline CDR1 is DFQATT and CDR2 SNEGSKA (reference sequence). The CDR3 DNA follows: TGCAGTGCTAGTCGGGCAAACAGCAATCAGCCCCAGCATTTT. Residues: CSASRANSNQPQHF.

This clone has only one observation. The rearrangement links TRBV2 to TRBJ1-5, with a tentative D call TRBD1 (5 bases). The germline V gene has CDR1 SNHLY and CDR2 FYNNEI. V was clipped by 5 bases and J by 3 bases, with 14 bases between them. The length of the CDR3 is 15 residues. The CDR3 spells CASSPTGGYNQPQHF. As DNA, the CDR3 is TGTGCCAGCAGTCCCACGGGGGGGTACAATCAGCCCCAGCATTTT.

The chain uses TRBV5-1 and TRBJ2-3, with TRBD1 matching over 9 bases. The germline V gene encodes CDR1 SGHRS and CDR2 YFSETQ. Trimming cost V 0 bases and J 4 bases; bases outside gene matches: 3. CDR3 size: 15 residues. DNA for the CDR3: TGCGCCAGCAGCTTGGCTGGACAGGGGCCAGATACGCAGTATTTT. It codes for CASSLAGQGPDTQYF.

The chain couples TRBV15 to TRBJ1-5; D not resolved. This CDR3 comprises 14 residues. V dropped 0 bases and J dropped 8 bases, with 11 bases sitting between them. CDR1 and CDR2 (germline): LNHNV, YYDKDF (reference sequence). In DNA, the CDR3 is TGTGCCACCAGCAGAGACGATGCACGAAAGCCCCAGCATTTT. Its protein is CATSRDDARKPQHF.

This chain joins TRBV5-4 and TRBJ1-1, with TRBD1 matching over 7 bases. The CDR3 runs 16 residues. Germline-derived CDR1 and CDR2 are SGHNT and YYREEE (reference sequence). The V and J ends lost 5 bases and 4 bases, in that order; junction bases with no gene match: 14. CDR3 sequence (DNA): TGTGCCAGCAGTATAGGGGACAGAAGGCCGGGCACTGAAGCTTTCTTT. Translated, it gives CASSIGDRRPGTEAFF. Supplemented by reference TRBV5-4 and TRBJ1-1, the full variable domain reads ETGVTQSPTHLIKTRGQQVTLRCSSQSGHNTVSWYQQALGQGPQFIFQYYREEENGRGNFPPRFSGLQFPNYSSELNVNALELDDSALYLCASSIGDRRPGTEAFFGQGTRLTVV.

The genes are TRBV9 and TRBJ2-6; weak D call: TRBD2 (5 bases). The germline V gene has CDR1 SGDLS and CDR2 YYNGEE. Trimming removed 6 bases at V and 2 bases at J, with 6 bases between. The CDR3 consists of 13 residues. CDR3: CASTGTGANVLTF. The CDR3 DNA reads TGTGCCAGCACCGGGACTGGGGCCAACGTCCTGACTTTC. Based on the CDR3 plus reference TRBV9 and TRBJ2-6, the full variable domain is DSGVTQTPKHLITATGQRVTLRCSPRSGDLSVYWYQQSLDQGLQFLIQYYNGEERAKGNILERFSAQQFPDLHSELNLSSLELGDSALYFCASTGTGANVLTFGAGSRLTVL.

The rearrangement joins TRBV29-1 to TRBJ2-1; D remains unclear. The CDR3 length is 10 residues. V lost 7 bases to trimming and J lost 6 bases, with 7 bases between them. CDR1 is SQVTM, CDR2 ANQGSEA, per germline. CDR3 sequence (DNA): TGCAGCGCTTGGATCAATGAGCAGTTCTTC. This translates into CSAWINEQFF.

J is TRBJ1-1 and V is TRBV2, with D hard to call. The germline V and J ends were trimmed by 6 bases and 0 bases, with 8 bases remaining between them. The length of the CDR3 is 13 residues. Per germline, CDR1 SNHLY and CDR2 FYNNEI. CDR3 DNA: TGTGCCAGCAGCGATGAGATGAACACTGAAGCTTTCTTT. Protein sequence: CASSDEMNTEAFF.

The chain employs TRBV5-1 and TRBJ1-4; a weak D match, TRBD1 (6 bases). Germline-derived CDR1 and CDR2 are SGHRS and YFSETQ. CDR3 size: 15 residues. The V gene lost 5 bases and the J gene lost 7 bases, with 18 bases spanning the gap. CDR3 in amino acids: CASRRAGDQGEKLFF. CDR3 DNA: TGCGCCAGCAGAAGAGCAGGGGATCAGGGTGAAAAACTGTTTTTT. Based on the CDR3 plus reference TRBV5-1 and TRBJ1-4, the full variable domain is KAGVTQTPRYLIKTRGQQVTLSCSPISGHRSVSWYQQTPGQGLQFLFEYFSETQRNKGNFPGRFSGRQFSNSRSEMNVSTLELGDSALYLCASRRAGDQGEKLFFGSGTQLSVL.

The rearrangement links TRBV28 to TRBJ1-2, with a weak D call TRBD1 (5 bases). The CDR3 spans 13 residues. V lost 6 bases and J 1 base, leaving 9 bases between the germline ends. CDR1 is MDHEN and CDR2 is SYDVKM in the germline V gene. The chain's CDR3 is CASRLQGNYGYTF. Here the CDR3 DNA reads TGTGCCAGCAGGCTCCAGGGTAACTATGGCTACACCTTC.

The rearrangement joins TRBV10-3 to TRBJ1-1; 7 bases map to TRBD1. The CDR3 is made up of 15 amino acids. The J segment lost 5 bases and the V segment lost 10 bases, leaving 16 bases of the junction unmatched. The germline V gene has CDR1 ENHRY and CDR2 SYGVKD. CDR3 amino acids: CATGDLQGRETEAFF. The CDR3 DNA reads TGTGCCACAGGGGACTTACAGGGGAGGGAAACTGAAGCTTTCTTT.

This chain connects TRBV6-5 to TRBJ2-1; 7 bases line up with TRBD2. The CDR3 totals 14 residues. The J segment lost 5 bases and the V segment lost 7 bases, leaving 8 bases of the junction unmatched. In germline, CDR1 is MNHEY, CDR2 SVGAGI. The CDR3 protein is CASISAGVDNEQFF. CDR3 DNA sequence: TGTGCCAGCATATCGGCGGGAGTGGACAATGAGCAGTTCTTC.

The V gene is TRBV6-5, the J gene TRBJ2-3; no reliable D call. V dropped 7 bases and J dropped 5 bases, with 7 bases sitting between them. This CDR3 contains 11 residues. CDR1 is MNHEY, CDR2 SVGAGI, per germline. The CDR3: CASMIGDTQYF. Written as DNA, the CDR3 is TGTGCCAGCATGATTGGAGATACGCAGTATTTT.